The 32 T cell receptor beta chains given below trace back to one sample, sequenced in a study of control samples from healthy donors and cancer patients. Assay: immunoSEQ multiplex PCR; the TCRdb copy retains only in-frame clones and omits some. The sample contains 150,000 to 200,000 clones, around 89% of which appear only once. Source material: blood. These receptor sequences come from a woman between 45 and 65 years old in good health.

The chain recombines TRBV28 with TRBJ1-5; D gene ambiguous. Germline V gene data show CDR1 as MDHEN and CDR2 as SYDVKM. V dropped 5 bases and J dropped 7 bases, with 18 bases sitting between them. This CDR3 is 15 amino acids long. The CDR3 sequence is CASSTAGYRLQPQHF. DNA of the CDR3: TGTGCCAGCAGTACCGCGGGATACCGGCTACAGCCCCAGCATTTT.

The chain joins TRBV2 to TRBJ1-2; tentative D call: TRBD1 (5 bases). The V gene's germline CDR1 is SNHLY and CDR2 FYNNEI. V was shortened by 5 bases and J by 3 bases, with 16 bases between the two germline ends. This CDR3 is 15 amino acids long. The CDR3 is CASSPDRDGDYGYTF. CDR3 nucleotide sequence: TGTGCCAGCAGTCCAGACCGGGACGGGGACTATGGCTACACCTTC.

This CDR3 reads CASLKDGGSYEQYF. CDR3 sequence (DNA): TGTGCCAGCCTCAAGGACGGGGGCTCCTACGAGCAGTACTTC. The chain couples TRBV7-9 to TRBJ2-7; D possibly corresponds to TRBD2 (6 bases). Per germline, CDR1 SEHNR and CDR2 FQNEAQ (reference sequence). V was clipped by 8 bases and J by 0 bases, with 14 bases between them. This CDR3 has 14 residues.

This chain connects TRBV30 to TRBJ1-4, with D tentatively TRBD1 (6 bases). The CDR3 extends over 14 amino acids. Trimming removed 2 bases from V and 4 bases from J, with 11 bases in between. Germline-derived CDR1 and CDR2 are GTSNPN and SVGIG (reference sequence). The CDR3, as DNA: TGTGCCTGGAGTCAGGGGAACGATAATGAAAAACTGTTTTTT. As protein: CAWSQGNDNEKLFF.

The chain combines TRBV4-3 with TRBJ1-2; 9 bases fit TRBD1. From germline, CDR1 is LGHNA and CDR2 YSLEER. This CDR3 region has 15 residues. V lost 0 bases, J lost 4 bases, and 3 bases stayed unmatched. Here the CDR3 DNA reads TGCGCCAGCAGCCAAGATCAACAGGGGGCCTATGGCTACACCTTC. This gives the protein CASSQDQQGAYGYTF.

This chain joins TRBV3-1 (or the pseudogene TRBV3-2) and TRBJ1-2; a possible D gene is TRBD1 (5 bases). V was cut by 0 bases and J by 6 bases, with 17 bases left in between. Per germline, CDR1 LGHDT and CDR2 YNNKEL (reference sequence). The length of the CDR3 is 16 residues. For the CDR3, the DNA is TGTGCCAGCAGCCAAGATCTTCGGTTCAGGGACCATGGCTACACCTTC. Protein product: CASSQDLRFRDHGYTF.

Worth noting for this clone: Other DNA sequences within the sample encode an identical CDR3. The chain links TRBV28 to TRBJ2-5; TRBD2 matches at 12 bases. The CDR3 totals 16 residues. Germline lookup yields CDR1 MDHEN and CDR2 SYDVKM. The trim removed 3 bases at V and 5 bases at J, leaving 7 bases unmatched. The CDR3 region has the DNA TGTGCCAGCAGTTTGGTACTAGCGGGAGGATGGGAGACCCAGTACTTC. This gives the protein CASSLVLAGGWETQYF.

The chain's CDR3 is CASSERANTEAFF. CDR3 DNA sequence: TGTGCCAGCAGTGAACGGGCGAACACTGAAGCTTTCTTT. The gene calls are TRBV6-1 and TRBJ1-1; unclear D gene. The ends were cut back, 2 bases at V and 1 base at J, with 5 bases in the middle. The CDR3 loop spans 13 amino acids. Germline loops: CDR1 MNHNS, CDR2 SASEGT.

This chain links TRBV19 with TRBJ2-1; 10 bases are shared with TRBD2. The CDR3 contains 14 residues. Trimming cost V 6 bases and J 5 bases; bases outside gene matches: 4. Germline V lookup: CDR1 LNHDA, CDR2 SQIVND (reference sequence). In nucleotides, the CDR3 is TGTGCCAGTAGCCCACTAGCGGGGAACAATGAGCAGTTCTTC. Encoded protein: CASSPLAGNNEQFF.

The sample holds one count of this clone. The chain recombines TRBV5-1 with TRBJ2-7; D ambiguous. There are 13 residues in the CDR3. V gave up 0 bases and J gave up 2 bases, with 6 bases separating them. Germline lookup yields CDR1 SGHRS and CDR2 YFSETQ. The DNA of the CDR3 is TGCGCCAGCAGCTTGGCTGCGGCCTACGAGCAGTACTTC. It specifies CASSLAAAYEQYF.

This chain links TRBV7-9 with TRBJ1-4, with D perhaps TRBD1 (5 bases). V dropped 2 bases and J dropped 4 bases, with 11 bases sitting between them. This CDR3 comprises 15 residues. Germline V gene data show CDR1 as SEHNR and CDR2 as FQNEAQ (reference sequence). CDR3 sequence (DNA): TGTGCCAGCAGCTTACAGGGAGGGGATAATGAAAAACTGTTTTTT. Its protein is CASSLQGGDNEKLFF.

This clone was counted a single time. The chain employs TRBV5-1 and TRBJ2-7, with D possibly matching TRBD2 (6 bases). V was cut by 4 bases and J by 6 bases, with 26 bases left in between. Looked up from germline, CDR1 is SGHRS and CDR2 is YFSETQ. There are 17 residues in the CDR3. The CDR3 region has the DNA TGCGCCAGCAGCAAGGAGCCGGGAGTCAGTTTATACTTCGAGCAGTACTTC. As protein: CASSKEPGVSLYFEQYF.

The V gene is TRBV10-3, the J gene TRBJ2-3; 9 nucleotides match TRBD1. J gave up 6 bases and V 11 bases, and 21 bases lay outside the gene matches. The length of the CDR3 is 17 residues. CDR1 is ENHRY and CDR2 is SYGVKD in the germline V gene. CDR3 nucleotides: TGTGCCGCCATGCCAGGGACAGGGCTGGGGATTACGGATACGCAGTATTTT. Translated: CAAMPGTGLGITDTQYF.

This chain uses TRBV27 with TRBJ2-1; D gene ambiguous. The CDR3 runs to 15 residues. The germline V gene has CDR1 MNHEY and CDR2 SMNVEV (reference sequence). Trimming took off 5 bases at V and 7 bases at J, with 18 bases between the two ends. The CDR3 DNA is TGTGCCAGCAGTATGATTGGTGGATTGCTGAATGAGCAGTTCTTC. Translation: CASSMIGGLLNEQFF.

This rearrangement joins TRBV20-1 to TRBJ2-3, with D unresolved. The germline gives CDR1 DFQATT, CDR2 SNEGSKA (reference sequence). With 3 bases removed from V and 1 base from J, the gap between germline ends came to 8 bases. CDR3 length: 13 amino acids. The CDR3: CSASRWRTDTQYF. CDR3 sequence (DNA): TGCAGTGCTAGTCGATGGCGCACAGATACGCAGTATTTT.

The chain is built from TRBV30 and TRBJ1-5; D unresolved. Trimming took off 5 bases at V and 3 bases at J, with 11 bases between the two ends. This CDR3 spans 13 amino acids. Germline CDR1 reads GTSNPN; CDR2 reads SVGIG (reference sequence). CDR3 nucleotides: TGTGCCTGGGGAGGACGGAACAATCAGCCCCAGCATTTT. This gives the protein CAWGGRNNQPQHF.

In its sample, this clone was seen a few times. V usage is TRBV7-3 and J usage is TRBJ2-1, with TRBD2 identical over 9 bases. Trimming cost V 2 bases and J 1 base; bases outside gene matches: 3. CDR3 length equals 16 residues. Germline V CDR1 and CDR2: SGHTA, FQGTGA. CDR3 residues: CASSLAGGQSYNEQFF. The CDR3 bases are TGTGCCAGCAGCTTAGCGGGAGGGCAGTCCTACAATGAGCAGTTCTTC.

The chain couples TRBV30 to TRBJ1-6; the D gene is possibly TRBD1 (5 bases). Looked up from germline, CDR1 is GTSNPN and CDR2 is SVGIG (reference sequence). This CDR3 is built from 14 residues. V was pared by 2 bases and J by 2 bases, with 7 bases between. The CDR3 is CAWSPGTYNSPLHF. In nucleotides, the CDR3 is TGTGCCTGGAGTCCAGGGACCTATAATTCACCCCTCCACTTT.

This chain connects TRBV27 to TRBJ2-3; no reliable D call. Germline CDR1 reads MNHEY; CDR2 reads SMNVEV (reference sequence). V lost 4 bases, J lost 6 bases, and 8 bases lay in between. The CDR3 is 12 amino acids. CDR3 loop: CASSWVGDTQYF. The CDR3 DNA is TGTGCCAGCAGTTGGGTAGGGGATACGCAGTATTTT.

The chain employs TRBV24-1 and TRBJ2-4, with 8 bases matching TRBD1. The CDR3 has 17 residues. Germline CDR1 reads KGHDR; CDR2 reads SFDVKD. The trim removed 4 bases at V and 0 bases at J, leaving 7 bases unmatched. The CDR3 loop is CATSDSQTGAAKNIQYF. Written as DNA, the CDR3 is TGTGCCACCAGTGACTCCCAGACAGGGGCAGCCAAAAACATTCAGTACTTC.

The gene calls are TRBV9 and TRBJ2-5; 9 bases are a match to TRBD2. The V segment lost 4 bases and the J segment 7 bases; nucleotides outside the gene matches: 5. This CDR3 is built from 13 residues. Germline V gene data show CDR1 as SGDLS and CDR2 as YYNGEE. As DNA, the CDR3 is TGTGCCAGCAGCATTAGCGGGGGAGGGACCCAGTACTTC. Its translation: CASSISGGGTQYF.

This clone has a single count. CDR3: CASSLNEGYEQYF. Here the CDR3 DNA reads TGTGCCAGCAGCTTAAATGAGGGATACGAGCAGTACTTC. This chain uses TRBV7-3 with TRBJ2-7, with D tentatively TRBD2 (5 bases). CDR1 and CDR2 from the germline V gene are SGHTA and FQGTGA. V lost 1 base and J lost 4, with 8 bases in between. The CDR3 length is 13 residues.

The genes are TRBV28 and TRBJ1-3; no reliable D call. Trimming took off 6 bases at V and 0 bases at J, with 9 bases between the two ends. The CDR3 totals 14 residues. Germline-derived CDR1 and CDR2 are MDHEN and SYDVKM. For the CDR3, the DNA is TGTGCCAGCAGACTGGAGTCCTCTGGAAACACCATATATTTT. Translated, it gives CASRLESSGNTIYF.

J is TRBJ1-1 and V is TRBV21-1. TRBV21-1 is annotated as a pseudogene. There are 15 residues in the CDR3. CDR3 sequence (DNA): TGTGCCAGCAGCAAAGGAACGGGGGGGCTCATTGAAGCTTTCTTT. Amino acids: CASSKGTGGLIEAFF.

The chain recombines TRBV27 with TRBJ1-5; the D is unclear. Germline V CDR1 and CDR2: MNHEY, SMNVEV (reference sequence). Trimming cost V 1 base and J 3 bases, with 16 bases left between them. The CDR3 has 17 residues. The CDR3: CASSLLASPLNNQPQHF. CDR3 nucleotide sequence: TGTGCCAGCAGTTTATTGGCCAGCCCACTTAACAATCAGCCCCAGCATTTT.

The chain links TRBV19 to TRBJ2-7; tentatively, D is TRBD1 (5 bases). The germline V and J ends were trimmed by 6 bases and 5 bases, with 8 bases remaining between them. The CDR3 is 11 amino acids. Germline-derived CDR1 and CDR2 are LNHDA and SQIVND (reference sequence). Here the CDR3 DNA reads TGTGCCAGTAGAGGGGTTAACGAGCAGTACTTC. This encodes CASRGVNEQYF.

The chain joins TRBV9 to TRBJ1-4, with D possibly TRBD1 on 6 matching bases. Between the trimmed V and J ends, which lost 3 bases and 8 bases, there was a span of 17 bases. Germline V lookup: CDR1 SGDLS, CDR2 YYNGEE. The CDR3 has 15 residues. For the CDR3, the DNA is TGTGCCAGCAGCGCTACCTCCAGGGGTGTGGAAAAACTGTTTTTT. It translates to CASSATSRGVEKLFF.

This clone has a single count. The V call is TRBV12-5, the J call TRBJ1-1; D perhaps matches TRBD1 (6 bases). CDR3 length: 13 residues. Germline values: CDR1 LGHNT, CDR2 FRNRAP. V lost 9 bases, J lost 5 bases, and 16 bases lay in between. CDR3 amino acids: CASTTGARTEAFF. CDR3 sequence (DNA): TGTGCTAGCACAACGGGGGCGCGGACTGAAGCTTTCTTT.

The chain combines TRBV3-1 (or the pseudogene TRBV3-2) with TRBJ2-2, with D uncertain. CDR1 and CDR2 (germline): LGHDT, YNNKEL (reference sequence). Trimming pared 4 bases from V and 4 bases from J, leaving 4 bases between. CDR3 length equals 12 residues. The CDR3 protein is CASSPSTGELFF. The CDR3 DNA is TGTGCCAGCAGCCCTAGCACCGGGGAGCTGTTTTTT.

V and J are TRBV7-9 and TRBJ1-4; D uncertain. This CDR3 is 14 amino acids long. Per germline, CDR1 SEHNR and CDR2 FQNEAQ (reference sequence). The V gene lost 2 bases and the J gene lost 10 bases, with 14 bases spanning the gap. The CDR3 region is CASSLIAPEGKLFF. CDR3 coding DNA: TGTGCCAGCAGCTTAATTGCCCCAGAAGGAAAACTGTTTTTT.

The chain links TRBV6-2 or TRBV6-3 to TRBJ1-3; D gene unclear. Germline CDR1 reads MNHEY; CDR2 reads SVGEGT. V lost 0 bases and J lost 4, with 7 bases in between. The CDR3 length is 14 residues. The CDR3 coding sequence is TGTGCCAGCAGTTACTCGACAAACGGAAACACCATATATTTT. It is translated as CASSYSTNGNTIYF.

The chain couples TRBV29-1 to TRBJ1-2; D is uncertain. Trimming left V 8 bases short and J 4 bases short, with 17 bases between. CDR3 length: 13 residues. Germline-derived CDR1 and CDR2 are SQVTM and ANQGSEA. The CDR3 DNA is TGCAGCACGAGCCCTCAGAAAGTCTATGGCTACACCTTC. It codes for CSTSPQKVYGYTF. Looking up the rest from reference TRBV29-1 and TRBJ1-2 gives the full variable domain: SAVISQKPSRDICQRGTSLTIQCQVDSQVTMMFWYRQQPGQSLTLIATANQGSEATYESGFVIDKFPISRPNLTFSTLTVSNMSPEDSSIYLCSTSPQKVYGYTFGSGTRLTVV.